A single sample gave rise to the 12 T cell receptor beta chains below, sequenced in a study of blood T cells in healthy people across ages. A second 7 to 11 cycle PCR used barcoded and J-beta primers. TCRdb re-called the 5' RACE reads with MiXCR, one entry per CDR3 protein. The sample holds approximately 690,000 distinct CDR3 sequences, 40% to 45% seen once. Sequenced input: blood. The receptors stem from an elderly man in good health.

V and J are TRBV29-1 and TRBJ2-3; 7 bases are a match to TRBD2. The germline V gene has CDR1 SQVTM and CDR2 ANQGSEA. The V segment lost 3 bases and the J segment 2 bases; nucleotides outside the gene matches: 5. The CDR3 has 14 amino acids. This CDR3 is CSVDPGRATDTQYF. The CDR3 bases are TGCAGCGTTGACCCAGGGAGGGCCACAGATACGCAGTATTTT.

V and J are TRBV6-2 or TRBV6-3 and TRBJ2-1; the match to TRBD2 covers 8 bases. Trimming took 5 bases from V and 7 from J; bases not matched to a gene: 7. CDR1 and CDR2 (germline): MNHEY, SVGEGT. The CDR3 consists of 14 residues. The CDR3 reads CASSTGGAMNEQFF. The CDR3 nucleotides are TGTGCCAGCAGTACCGGGGGGGCTATGAATGAGCAGTTCTTC.

The V gene is TRBV4-2, the J gene TRBJ2-4; D is uncertain. V was cut by 0 bases and J by 0 bases, with 9 bases left in between. CDR3 size: 16 residues. Germline V lookup: CDR1 LGHNA, CDR2 YNFKEQ. The CDR3, as DNA: TGTGCCAGCAGCCAAGAGGGCAGATCAGCCAAAAACATTCAGTACTTC. It specifies CASSQEGRSAKNIQYF.

DNA for the CDR3: TGTGCCAGCAGCACTCCGGGACTAGCGAGAACCTACGAGCAGTACTTC. This encodes CASSTPGLARTYEQYF. This chain links TRBV21-1 with TRBJ2-7; no DNA check was done on the table's D call, TRBD2. TRBV21-1 is designated a pseudogene. This CDR3 contains 16 residues.

This chain uses TRBV6-4 with TRBJ2-5; D may be TRBD1 or TRBD2 (6 bases each). The J call may not be correct, given that the DNA end is closer to TRBJ2-7. Germline CDR1 MRHNA, CDR2 SNTAGT. The CDR3 covers 13 residues. This CDR3 reads CASSEGRGGEQYF. Written as DNA, the CDR3 is TGTGCCAGCAGTGAGGGCAGGGGAGGCGAGCAGTACTTC.

The sample holds many counts of this clonotype. The chain uses TRBV29-1 and TRBJ2-5; perhaps TRBD2 as D (5 bases). V gave up 7 bases and J gave up 11 bases, with 23 bases separating them. Germline assignment: CDR1 SQVTM and CDR2 ANQGSEA. There are 13 residues in the CDR3. The CDR3 loop is CSALEGPSGEQYF. The CDR3 region has the DNA TGCAGCGCCCTCGAGGGTCCCAGTGGTGAGCAGTACTTC.

DNA for the CDR3: TGTGCCAGCAGCTTAGACGGGACTACACCACCAACCGTTTCCAAAAACATTCAGTACTTC. Encoded protein: CASSLDGTTPPTVSKNIQYF. The chain carries TRBV7-2 and TRBJ2-4; 7 nucleotides align to TRBD2. CDR1 and CDR2 (germline): SGHTA, FQGNSA. V dropped 1 base and J dropped 2; count of bases not matched to a gene: 17. The CDR3 length is 20 residues.

The chain combines TRBV12-3 or TRBV12-4 with TRBJ2-1, with 13 nucleotides matching TRBD2. Trimming at V came to 6 bases and at J to 15 bases, leaving 5 bases not matched to a gene. The CDR3 spans 12 residues. CDR3 DNA: TGTGCCAGCAGGGATACTAGCGGGGGGGCGTTCTTC. It encodes CASRDTSGGAFF.

As for this clonotype: The junction and the germline gene differ at one end; a read error may be behind it. The V gene is TRBV25-1, the J gene TRBJ2-7; D is perhaps TRBD1 or TRBD2 (6 bases each). CDR3 length: 15 residues. CDR1 and CDR2 from the germline V gene are MGHDK and SYGVNS. The CDR3 DNA reads as TGTACCAGCAGTGAATTAGGGGGGCGATCGTACGAGCAGTACTTC. Translation gives CTSSELGGRSYEQYF.

J is TRBJ2-7 and V is TRBV12-3 or TRBV12-4; D ambiguous. V was shortened by 5 bases and J by 2 bases, with 13 bases between the two germline ends. The CDR3 sequence is 14 residues long. The CDR3 DNA follows: TGTGCCAGCAGTGTATCACGGCCTCCCTACGAGCAGTACTTC. The encoded protein is CASSVSRPPYEQYF.

This chain joins TRBV10-2 and TRBJ2-1; 7 bases match TRBD1. V lost 4 bases to trimming and J lost 2 bases; unmatched junction nucleotides: 2. Per the germline V gene, CDR1 is WSHSY and CDR2 is SAAADI. The CDR3 is made up of 14 amino acids. CDR3 in DNA: TGCGCCAGCAGTGGACAGGGAACCTACAATGAGCAGTTCTTC. This translates into CASSGQGTYNEQFF.

There are a few counts of this clonotype. The CDR3 bases are TGTGCCAGCACCCCGCAGGGGGAGACAGATACGCAGTATTTT. The encoded protein is CASTPQGETDTQYF. The V call is TRBV6-6, the J call TRBJ2-3, with 7 bases identical to TRBD1. In germline, CDR1 is MNHNY, CDR2 SVGAGI (reference sequence). The CDR3 is made up of 14 amino acids. V shed 7 bases and J 3 bases; nucleotides not matched to a gene: 7.